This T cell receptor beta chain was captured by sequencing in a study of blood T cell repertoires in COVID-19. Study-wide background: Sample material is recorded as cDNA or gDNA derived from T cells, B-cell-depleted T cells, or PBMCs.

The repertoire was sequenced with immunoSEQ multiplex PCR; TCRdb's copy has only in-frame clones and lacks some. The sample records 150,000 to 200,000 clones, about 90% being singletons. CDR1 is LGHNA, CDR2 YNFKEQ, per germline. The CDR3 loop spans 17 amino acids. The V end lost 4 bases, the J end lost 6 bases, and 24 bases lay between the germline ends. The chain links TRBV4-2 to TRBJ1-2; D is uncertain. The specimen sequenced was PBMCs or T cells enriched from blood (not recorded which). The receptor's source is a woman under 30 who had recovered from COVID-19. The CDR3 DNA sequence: TGTGCCAGCAGCCGGTTAGGTCGCCTAAAGCGTCTAGATGGCTACACCTTC. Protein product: CASSRLGRLKRLDGYTF.